This entry lists 30 T cell receptor beta chains sequenced from one sample in a study of T cell responses to AZD1222 COVID-19 vaccine. TCRdb's table, derived via immunoSEQ multiplex PCR, lists solely in-frame clones and lacks some. The table includes roughly 140,000 clones, 90% to 95% detected once. Sequenced here: peripheral blood, sampled on day 0 of AZD1222 vaccination. The source of these receptors is an adult in good health.

The gene calls are TRBV4-2 and TRBJ1-4; no clear D. V lost 1 base and J lost 0, with 6 bases in between. Germline lookup yields CDR1 LGHNA and CDR2 YNFKEQ. The CDR3 length is 15 residues. CDR3 residues: CASSQVGTTNEKLFF. The CDR3 DNA reads TGTGCCAGCAGCCAAGTAGGGACAACTAATGAAAAACTGTTTTTT.

The chain joins TRBV3-1 (or the pseudogene TRBV3-2) to TRBJ2-2; 8 nucleotides line up with TRBD2. CDR3 length: 16 residues. With V trimmed by 4 bases and J by 5 bases, 9 bases remained unmatched. Germline V gene lookup returns CDR1 LGHDT and CDR2 YNNKEL (reference sequence). CDR3 in DNA: TGTGCCAGCAGCCCTAAAACTAGCGGTTCTACCGGGGAGCTGTTTTTT. Translated: CASSPKTSGSTGELFF.

This sequence joins TRBV6-5 and TRBJ2-2, with D possibly TRBD1 on 5 matching bases. The CDR3 consists of 14 residues. Germline V CDR1 and CDR2: MNHEY, SVGAGI. V dropped 8 bases and J dropped 0 bases, with 10 bases sitting between them. The CDR3 DNA is TGTGCCAGCTGCCCACAGGCGAACACCGGGGAGCTGTTTTTT. Its translation is CASCPQANTGELFF.

The rearrangement uses TRBV7-2 and TRBJ1-2; D is possibly TRBD1 (5 bases). With 5 bases removed from V and 6 bases from J, the gap between germline ends came to 13 bases. The CDR3 totals 13 residues. Germline V gives CDR1 SGHTA, CDR2 FQGNSA. The CDR3 spells CASSPGPGHGYTF. CDR3 DNA: TGTGCCAGCAGCCCGGGCCCGGGGCATGGCTACACCTTC.

This chain uses TRBV6-6 with TRBJ1-1; D is perhaps TRBD1 (6 bases). Trimming took 2 bases from V and 1 from J, leaving 11 bases between them. Germline V gene lookup returns CDR1 MNHNY and CDR2 SVGAGI (reference sequence). There are 15 residues in the CDR3. CDR3 bases: TGTGCCAGCAGTTACGGGGGACACAAGAACACTGAAGCTTTCTTT. Encoded protein: CASSYGGHKNTEAFF.

V gene TRBV7-9 combines with J gene TRBJ2-6; D is ambiguous. CDR1 and CDR2 (germline): SEHNR, FQNEAQ (reference sequence). The CDR3 contains 15 residues. V lost 6 bases to trimming and J lost 0 bases, with 9 bases between them. The CDR3 nucleotides read TGTGCCAGCAGGTCTTCAGGCTCTGGGGCCAACGTCCTGACTTTC. This encodes CASRSSGSGANVLTF.

CDR3 DNA: TGTGCCAGCAGTAAGACAGGGGGAGATGGAGATACGCAGTATTTT. Translation: CASSKTGGDGDTQYF. The V gene is TRBV6-4, the J gene TRBJ2-3; 9 nucleotides align to TRBD1. CDR3 length: 15 residues. V was pared by 5 bases and J by 5 bases, with 8 bases of the junction left unmatched. Germline V CDR1 and CDR2: MRHNA, SNTAGT.

This chain uses TRBV28 with TRBJ1-5; no reliable D call. Per the germline V gene, CDR1 is MDHEN and CDR2 is SYDVKM. Between the trimmed V and J ends, which lost 8 bases and 5 bases, there was a span of 10 bases. The length of the CDR3 is 12 residues. The CDR3 spells CASYSQYQPQHF. The CDR3 bases are TGTGCCAGCTACAGCCAATATCAGCCCCAGCATTTT.

The chain carries TRBV14 and TRBJ1-6; 9 nucleotides agree with TRBD1. Germline V CDR1 and CDR2: SGHDN, FVKESK. The CDR3 loop spans 16 amino acids. V shed 3 bases and J 7 bases; nucleotides not matched to a gene: 7. The CDR3 DNA reads as TGTGCCAGCAGCCACCTTACCGGGACAGGGAATTCACCCCTCCACTTT. Protein sequence: CASSHLTGTGNSPLHF. Drawing the rest from reference TRBV14 and TRBJ1-6, the complete variable domain is EAGVTQFPSHSVIEKGQTVTLRCDPISGHDNLYWYRRVMGKEIKFLLHFVKESKQDESGMPNNRFLAERTGGTYSTLKVQPAELEDSGVYFCASSHLTGTGNSPLHFGNGTRLTVT.

The chain employs TRBV6-5 and TRBJ2-2; D is unclear. The CDR3 length is 12 residues. Germline CDR1 is MNHEY and CDR2 is SVGAGI. Deletions cut 0 bases from V and 4 bases from J, with 0 bases between. The CDR3, as DNA: TGTGCCAGCAGTTACTCCACCGGGGAGCTGTTTTTT. This sequence encodes CASSYSTGELFF.

V and J are TRBV7-9 and TRBJ1-1; D gene ambiguous. Germline lookup yields CDR1 SEHNR and CDR2 FQNEAQ (reference sequence). V was shortened by 1 base and J by 6 bases, with 9 bases between the two germline ends. CDR3 size: 13 residues. In DNA form, the CDR3 reads TGTGCCAGCAGCTTAGAAGGAGCGGCTGAAGCTTTCTTT. Amino acid sequence: CASSLEGAAEAFF.

This clone was counted a single time. Other DNA sequences from this sample encode an identical CDR3 as well. The genes are TRBV12-3 or TRBV12-4 and TRBJ2-7; D is uncertain. The CDR3 is made up of 13 amino acids. V lost 3 bases, J lost 1 base, and 7 bases lay in between. CDR3 amino acids: CASSFGGSYEQYF. In nucleotides, the CDR3 is TGTGCCAGCAGTTTTGGTGGTTCCTACGAGCAGTACTTC.

The gene calls are TRBV12-3 or TRBV12-4 and TRBJ1-5; D is unclear. V was clipped by 6 bases and J by 11 bases, with 17 bases between them. The CDR3 contains 13 residues. The CDR3 reads CASSLDTTTAQHF. The CDR3 nucleotides are TGTGCCAGCAGCCTTGATACTACTACGGCCCAGCATTTT.

The chain is built from TRBV28 and TRBJ2-5, with 7 bases identical to TRBD2. The CDR3 is made up of 15 amino acids. The junction had 12 bases not matched to a gene; V was cut back by 6 bases and J by 5 bases. Germline CDR1 MDHEN, CDR2 SYDVKM. The CDR3 sequence is CASSLSAGLGETQYF. CDR3 coding DNA: TGTGCCAGCAGCCTTTCAGCGGGATTGGGGGAGACCCAGTACTTC.

Note on this clone: The junction and the germline gene differ at one end; a read error may be behind it. The chain is built from TRBV19 and TRBJ1-4; 7 bases match TRBD1. The CDR3 is 17 residues long. In germline, CDR1 is LNHDA, CDR2 SQIVND (reference sequence). CDR3 coding DNA: TGTGCCGGTAGTATGCCCGGACAGGCGGCAACTAATGAAAAACTGTTTTTT. Protein sequence: CAGSMPGQAATNEKLFF.

In this sample, this clone turned up once. The CDR3 DNA reads as TGTGCCAGTAGTATTTCGTCAAACAAAGAGACCCAGTACTTC. This gives the protein CASSISSNKETQYF. The V gene is TRBV19, the J gene TRBJ2-5; D is ambiguous. The CDR3 sequence is 14 residues long. V shed 3 bases and J shed 3 bases, with 11 bases lying between them. In germline, CDR1 is LNHDA, CDR2 SQIVND (reference sequence).

CDR3 bases: TGTGCCAGCAGTGGGTTGAAGACCCAGTACTTC. Encoded protein: CASSGLKTQYF. The chain employs TRBV28 and TRBJ2-5; no clear D gene. Germline V CDR1 and CDR2: MDHEN, SYDVKM. V lost 5 bases, J lost 6 bases, and 7 bases lay in between. The CDR3 is 11 residues long.

The chain carries TRBV28 and TRBJ1-2, with D tentatively TRBD1 (6 bases). CDR3 length: 14 residues. V lost 7 bases, J lost 3 bases, and 15 bases lay in between. Germline V gene sequence: CDR1 MDHEN, CDR2 SYDVKM. The CDR3 DNA is TGTGCCAGCATCCCGACAGGAAAGGACTATGGCTACACCTTC. The encoded protein is CASIPTGKDYGYTF.

V is TRBV6-2 or TRBV6-3 and J is TRBJ1-2; a weak D match, TRBD1 (6 bases). V shed 4 bases and J shed 0 bases, with 6 bases lying between them. Per the germline V gene, CDR1 is MNHEY and CDR2 is SVGEGT. The CDR3 extends over 13 amino acids. The CDR3 loop is CASSWDTNYGYTF. In DNA, the CDR3 is TGTGCCAGCAGTTGGGACACTAACTATGGCTACACCTTC.

The CDR3 here is CSVPGQGTLLNYGYTF. The DNA for the CDR3 is TGCAGCGTTCCGGGACAGGGAACATTACTTAACTATGGCTACACCTTC. The V gene is TRBV29-1, the J gene TRBJ1-2, with 9 bases lining up with TRBD1. This CDR3 has 16 residues. From germline, CDR1 is SQVTM and CDR2 ANQGSEA. Trimming removed 5 bases from V and 1 base from J; junction bases left unmatched: 11.

The genes are TRBV9 and TRBJ2-1; 8 bases map to TRBD2. After removal of 4 bases from V and 3 bases from J, the junction contained 12 bases not matched to a gene. Germline V gene data show CDR1 as SGDLS and CDR2 as YYNGEE. CDR3 length: 17 amino acids. The CDR3 DNA follows: TGTGCCAGCAGCACCTCCGGGACTAGAGGACTCTACAATGAGCAGTTCTTC. It translates to CASSTSGTRGLYNEQFF.

The rearrangement joins TRBV7-2 to TRBJ2-7, with D perhaps TRBD2 (6 bases). Germline-derived CDR1 and CDR2 are SGHTA and FQGNSA. The length of the CDR3 is 15 residues. Trimming pared 1 base from V and 5 bases from J, leaving 15 bases between. The CDR3 reads CASSLVGGVWNEQYF. The CDR3 nucleotides read TGTGCCAGCAGCTTAGTCGGCGGGGTTTGGAACGAGCAGTACTTC. The whole variable domain, filled in from reference TRBV7-2 and TRBJ2-7, reads GAGVSQSPSNKVTEKGKDVELRCDPISGHTALYWYRQSLGQGLEFLIYFQGNSAPDKSGLPSDRFSAERTGGSVSTLTIQRTQQEDSAVYLCASSLVGGVWNEQYFGPGTRLTVT.

The rearrangement uses TRBV19 and TRBJ1-5; possibly TRBD1 for D (5 bases). There are 14 residues in the CDR3. The germline V gene has CDR1 LNHDA and CDR2 SQIVND (reference sequence). Trimming cost V 3 bases and J 7 bases, with 13 bases left between them. The CDR3 spells CASSIPGVRQPQHF. The CDR3 DNA sequence: TGTGCCAGTAGTATCCCGGGGGTCAGGCAGCCCCAGCATTTT.

The chain is built from TRBV4-3 and TRBJ2-5; 12 bases align to TRBD1. Germline V lookup: CDR1 LGHNA, CDR2 YSLEER. J lost 4 bases, V lost 4 bases, and 7 bases had no gene match. CDR3 length equals 16 residues. The CDR3 DNA reads TGCGCCAGCAGCCCCACCGGGACAGGGGGCGCAGAGACCCAGTACTTC. Encoded protein: CASSPTGTGGAETQYF.

The V and J genes are TRBV2 and TRBJ2-5; D perhaps matches TRBD2 (6 bases). Trimming took off 5 bases at V and 5 bases at J, with 12 bases between the two ends. The CDR3 has 13 residues. Per germline, CDR1 SNHLY and CDR2 FYNNEI. The CDR3 sequence is CASSRDSRETQYF. CDR3 sequence (DNA): TGTGCCAGCAGTAGGGACTCGCGGGAGACCCAGTACTTC.

The chain links TRBV14 to TRBJ1-5; D may be TRBD1 (5 bases). V was trimmed by 1 base and J by 7 bases, leaving 8 bases between them. The CDR3 spans 13 residues. Germline CDR1 SGHDN, CDR2 FVKESK. CDR3 in DNA: TGTGCCAGCAGCCAAGGAGGGGAACAGCCCCAGCATTTT. It translates to CASSQGGEQPQHF.

The chain combines TRBV19 with TRBJ2-7; D may be TRBD1 (6 bases). The CDR3 contains 15 residues. Trimming pared 3 bases from V and 4 bases from J, leaving 16 bases between. Germline-derived CDR1 and CDR2 are LNHDA and SQIVND (reference sequence). This chain's CDR3 is CASSIQTGIHYEQYF. CDR3 sequence (DNA): TGTGCCAGTAGTATCCAGACAGGTATACATTACGAGCAGTACTTC.

J is TRBJ1-1 and V is TRBV4-2; the match to TRBD1 covers 7 bases. CDR3 length equals 16 residues. V was clipped by 2 bases and J by 1 base; unmatched bases: 7. Germline CDR1 reads LGHNA; CDR2 reads YNFKEQ. The CDR3 region is CASSQFQGDQNTEAFF. In DNA form, the CDR3 reads TGTGCCAGCAGCCAATTTCAGGGGGACCAGAACACTGAAGCTTTCTTT.

The chain links TRBV2 to TRBJ1-5; the D is unclear. Germline lookup yields CDR1 SNHLY and CDR2 FYNNEI. V dropped 4 bases and J dropped 0 bases, with 10 bases sitting between them. The CDR3 spans 15 residues. CDR3 coding DNA: TGTGCCAGCAGTGTCGGAGAACATAGCAATCAGCCCCAGCATTTT. It is translated as CASSVGEHSNQPQHF. The full variable domain, with the rest looked up from reference TRBV2 and TRBJ1-5, is EPEVTQTPSHQVTQMGQEVILRCVPISNHLYFYWYRQILGQKVEFLVSFYNNEISEKSEIFDDQFSVERPDGSNFTLKIRSTKLEDSAMYFCASSVGEHSNQPQHFGDGTRLSIL.

As to this clone: At one end, the junction sequence differs from germline, possibly due to a read error. The rearrangement links TRBV12-3 or TRBV12-4 to TRBJ2-7; 7 positions agree with TRBD1. This CDR3 has 13 residues. CDR3 coding DNA: TGTGCCAGCACTTTAGGACAGGTCCACGAGCAGTACTTC. Amino acid sequence: CASTLGQVHEQYF.